These 10 T cell receptor beta chains came from one sample sequenced in a study of human T cells and chemical hapten exposure listed by TCRdb under 2021. Library preparation employed RACE. Instrument used: NextSeq 500. Clones were called with MiXCR by TCRdb after fastp trimmed the public reads at Q25, and only in-frame beta chains were retained. A single entry per CDR3 protein holds the most common genes and DNA from its merged rows. This sample has around 42,000 distinct CDR3 sequences in its table, and 3% to 3.5% of those were observed once. The ten top clones hold under 8.5% of the sample. The sample's time point label, decoded: patch test 2, 6 weeks after DPC sensitization. The meaning of the sample's treatment or condition label: therapeutic diphenylcyclopropenone sensitization with weekly scalp DPC. Sequenced material: whole blood, taken in connection with sensitization to the hapten diphenylcyclopropenone (DPC). Source of these receptors: a man aged 35-49 years with alopecia areata. Some clones in this sample may be carry-over from other donors' samples.

This clonotype was counted ten times or more. The chain is built from TRBV7-8 and TRBJ2-1, with TRBD2 identical over 14 bases. V was pared by 6 bases and J by 7 bases, with 5 bases of the junction left unmatched. The CDR3 spans 15 residues. Germline values: CDR1 SGHVS, CDR2 FQNEAQ. For the CDR3, the DNA is TGTGCCAGCAGATTGACTAGCGGGAGGGCGAATGAGCAGTTCTTC. This codes for CASRLTSGRANEQFF.

This clonotype was detected a few times. The chain carries TRBV6-2 or TRBV6-3 and TRBJ2-3, with D unresolved. Looked up from germline, CDR1 is MNHEY and CDR2 is SVGEGT. Between the trimmed V and J ends, which lost 6 bases and 4 bases, there was a span of 5 bases. The CDR3 runs 11 residues. CDR3 nucleotide sequence: TGTGCCAGCAGAGGGCCAGATACGCAGTATTTT. Protein: CASRGPDTQYF.

This clonotype has ten or more counts. The chain's CDR3 is CASSLLPLTSGSPNEQFF. The DNA for the CDR3 is TGTGCCAGCAGTTTACTTCCTCTAACTAGCGGGAGTCCCAATGAGCAGTTCTTC. The chain combines TRBV27 with TRBJ2-1, with 11 nucleotides matching TRBD2. The CDR3 length is 18 residues. V lost 2 bases to trimming and J lost 6 bases; unmatched junction nucleotides: 12. The germline V gene has CDR1 MNHEY and CDR2 SMNVEV (reference sequence).

This clonotype has a count of ten or more. This chain connects TRBV6-1 to TRBJ2-2; 12 bases are shared with TRBD1. The CDR3 contains 14 residues. Germline V gene lookup returns CDR1 MNHNS and CDR2 SASEGT. The DNA of the CDR3 is TGTGCTAGTCGGGACAGGGGGCACACCGGGGAGCTGTTTTTT. This sequence encodes CASRDRGHTGELFF.

This clonotype was recorded at least ten times. The chain has TRBV6-5 and TRBJ2-6, with D uncertain. The CDR3 totals 10 residues. The germline V gene has CDR1 MNHEY and CDR2 SVGAGI. V was clipped by 10 bases and J by 12 bases, with 10 bases between them. The CDR3 bases are TGTGCCACCCTCCTCACCGTCCTGACTTTC. As protein: CATLLTVLTF.

This clonotype was observed at least ten times. The chain links TRBV18 to TRBJ1-4, with TRBD1 matching over 7 bases. This CDR3 has 15 residues. Germline assignment: CDR1 KGHSH and CDR2 LQKENI. The V segment lost 6 bases and the J segment 8 bases; nucleotides outside the gene matches: 12. The CDR3 nucleotides read TGTGCCAGCTCGCGAGACACGGGACAGCGGGAAAAACTGTTTTTT. Its protein is CASSRDTGQREKLFF.

This clonotype was detected many times. This rearrangement joins TRBV24-1 to TRBJ2-1; 8 bases fit TRBD2. Trimming cost V 0 bases and J 9 bases; bases outside gene matches: 6. The CDR3 contains 15 residues. Germline V gene lookup returns CDR1 KGHDR and CDR2 SFDVKD. CDR3 nucleotides: TGTGCCACCAGTGATTTGAAACGGGAGGGCCTTGAGCAGTTCTTC. Protein product: CATSDLKREGLEQFF.

At least ten counts were recorded for this clonotype. In DNA, the CDR3 is TGCAGTGCACGGGACAGGGTAAACACAGATACGCAGTATTTT. It is translated as CSARDRVNTDTQYF. The V and J genes are TRBV20-1 and TRBJ2-3; TRBD1 agrees at 9 bases. The CDR3 is 14 amino acids. The germline CDR1 and CDR2 sequences are DFQATT and SNEGSKA (reference sequence). The trim removed 6 bases at V and 2 bases at J, leaving 6 bases unmatched.

This clonotype was detected ten times or more. V usage is TRBV27 and J usage is TRBJ2-7; 12 bases line up with TRBD2. The ends lost 5 bases at V and 5 bases at J; junction bases unmatched: 7. Germline loops: CDR1 MNHEY, CDR2 SMNVEV (reference sequence). This CDR3 has 15 residues. The CDR3 spells CASSPSSGRAHEQYF. CDR3 bases: TGTGCCAGCAGTCCATCTAGCGGGAGGGCCCACGAGCAGTACTTC.

With regard to this clonotype: It may be a read error: a sequence one base away is much more abundant. The chain uses TRBV28 and TRBJ2-7; D is possibly TRBD2 (6 bases). The CDR3 totals 13 residues. Germline CDR1 MDHEN, CDR2 SYDVKM. The ends were cut back, 7 bases at V and 3 bases at J, with 13 bases in the middle. CDR3 loop: CASKGRGYYEQYF. CDR3 DNA sequence: TGTGCCAGCAAAGGACGGGGGTACTACGAGCAGTACTTC.